The sequence of this T cell receptor (beta chain) was determined in a study of control samples from healthy donors and cancer patients. With 3 bases clipped from V and 0 bases from J, the junction kept 6 bases outside the gene matches. Germline-derived CDR1 and CDR2 are MNHEY and SMNVEV (reference sequence). This CDR3 is 19 amino acids long. The repertoire was sequenced with immunoSEQ multiplex PCR; TCRdb's copy has only in-frame clones and lacks some. The sample gives more than 70,000 clones, approximately 89% of which show up once; around 20% is in the top ten. The TCR sequence derives from a man aged 55 to 70 with lung cancer. The sequenced sample was PBMCs. The rearrangement joins TRBV27 to TRBJ2-6; 12 bases are shared with TRBD2. This CDR3 reads CASSFRGLAGVSGANVLTF. In nucleotides, the CDR3 is TGTGCCAGCAGTTTTAGGGGACTAGCGGGTGTCTCTGGGGCCAACGTCCTGACTTTC.